These 13 T cell receptor beta chains originate from one sample sequenced in a study of cytomegalovirus exposure and HLA in healthy donors. Primers for the PCR totalled 60 Vbeta and 13 Jbeta. Here immunoSEQ multiplex PCR was the method, and the copy in TCRdb shows in-frame clones only, minus some. The repertoire holds about 160,000 clones, with approximately 80% as singletons. The sample taken for sequencing was PBMCs. Source of these receptors: a male donor in good health and CMV-seropositive.

In this sample, this clone turned up a few times. The chain has TRBV9 and TRBJ2-1; 9 positions match TRBD2. The CDR3 runs to 15 residues. Trimming cost V 2 bases and J 8 bases; bases outside gene matches: 8. The germline V gene has CDR1 SGDLS and CDR2 YYNGEE. CDR3 DNA: TGTGCCAGCAGCGTTAGCGGGAGCTCGGTCTATGAGCAGTTCTTC. Translating gives CASSVSGSSVYEQFF.

The rearrangement joins TRBV6-4 to TRBJ2-1, with D maybe TRBD2 (5 bases). Per germline, CDR1 MRHNA and CDR2 SNTAGT. Trimming removed 0 bases from V and 9 bases from J, with 6 bases in between. The CDR3 sequence is 12 residues long. The CDR3 here is CASSDSRGEQFF. In DNA form, the CDR3 reads TGTGCCAGCAGTGACTCCCGGGGTGAGCAGTTCTTC.

This clone occurred a few times. This chain uses TRBV7-2 with TRBJ2-7; no reliable D call. Germline V gene lookup returns CDR1 SGHTA and CDR2 FQGNSA. Trimming removed 7 bases at V and 0 bases at J, with 13 bases between. The CDR3 is made up of 14 amino acids. The CDR3 nucleotides are TGTGCCAGCAAGAGTAGCCAATCCTCCTACGAGCAGTACTTC. Protein product: CASKSSQSSYEQYF.

For this clone: The junction departs from the called germline gene at one end, perhaps through a read error. V and J are TRBV30 and TRBJ2-3, with 8 bases aligning to TRBD2. The CDR3 has 16 amino acids. In germline, CDR1 is GTSNPN, CDR2 SVGIG (reference sequence). The CDR3 DNA reads as TGTGCCTGGAGCCAATCCGCGGGGGGCGGCACGGATACGCAGTATTTT. Translated: CAWSQSAGGGTDTQYF.

CDR3: CASSYSRENYEQYF. The CDR3 nucleotides read TGTGCCAGCAGTTACTCCAGGGAAAACTACGAGCAGTACTTC. The V call is TRBV6-5, the J call TRBJ2-7; TRBD1 might be the D (5 bases). Trimming took 0 bases from V and 3 from J, leaving 9 bases between them. Germline V gene data show CDR1 as MNHEY and CDR2 as SVGAGI. The CDR3 extends over 14 amino acids.

V and J are TRBV9 and TRBJ2-2; D is perhaps TRBD2 (6 bases). Trimming removed 4 bases from V and 7 bases from J, with 17 bases in between. The CDR3 has 15 residues. The germline V gene encodes CDR1 SGDLS and CDR2 YYNGEE. In DNA form, the CDR3 reads TGTGCCAGCAGCTCCGCGACCGGAGGGCTCGGGGAGCTGTTTTTT. Translation: CASSSATGGLGELFF.

The chain couples TRBV6-5 to TRBJ2-2, with D maybe TRBD2 (6 bases). V was clipped by 6 bases and J by 3 bases, with 11 bases between them. Germline CDR1 MNHEY, CDR2 SVGAGI. The length of the CDR3 is 14 residues. The CDR3 DNA reads as TGTGCCAGCAGGGACGGGAGAGACACCGGGGAGCTGTTTTTT. As protein: CASRDGRDTGELFF.

This rearrangement joins TRBV10-3 to TRBJ1-2, with 9 bases that match TRBD1. The CDR3 spans 14 residues. V shed 2 bases and J 4 bases; nucleotides not matched to a gene: 2. CDR1 and CDR2 from the germline V gene are ENHRY and SYGVKD. CDR3 nucleotide sequence: TGTGCCATCAGTGAGCCGGGACAGGGCTATGGCTACACCTTC. Protein product: CAISEPGQGYGYTF.

V gene TRBV25-1 combines with J gene TRBJ2-1, with 10 positions matching TRBD2. CDR3 length: 15 residues. Trimming cost V 8 bases and J 7 bases; bases outside gene matches: 11. Germline loops: CDR1 MGHDK, CDR2 SYGVNS. In DNA, the CDR3 is TGTGCCAGCTCACAGAGCGGGAGGGCCGATAATGAGCAGTTCTTC. As protein: CASSQSGRADNEQFF.

The rearrangement joins TRBV30 to TRBJ2-1, with D tentatively TRBD2 (5 bases). CDR3 length equals 14 residues. V was shortened by 0 bases and J by 2 bases, with 8 bases between the two germline ends. The germline CDR1 and CDR2 sequences are GTSNPN and SVGIG (reference sequence). The CDR3 nucleotides read TGTGCCTGGAGTGTTCACGGGACCTACAATGAGCAGTTCTTC. The encoded protein is CAWSVHGTYNEQFF.

The CDR3 protein is CASSVDPSGKGTDTQYF. CDR3 sequence (DNA): TGTGCCAGCAGCGTAGACCCTAGCGGGAAGGGCACAGATACGCAGTATTTT. This chain links TRBV9 with TRBJ2-3; 9 nucleotides agree with TRBD2. Germline trimming cut 0 bases from V and 1 base from J; bases unmatched to any gene: 6. CDR3 length: 17 residues. Germline values: CDR1 SGDLS, CDR2 YYNGEE.

The chain employs TRBV6-4 and TRBJ2-1; D perhaps matches TRBD2 (6 bases). The CDR3 covers 12 residues. Germline CDR1 MRHNA, CDR2 SNTAGT. Trimming pared 5 bases from V and 9 bases from J, leaving 11 bases between. CDR3: CASSFPGGEQFF. The CDR3 DNA reads TGTGCCAGCAGTTTCCCCGGGGGTGAGCAGTTCTTC.

J is TRBJ2-3 and V is TRBV7-8; TRBD1 is a possible D gene (6 bases). The CDR3 sequence is 14 residues long. Trimming removed 3 bases at V and 0 bases at J, with 7 bases between. Germline CDR1 SGHVS, CDR2 FQNEAQ. For the CDR3, the DNA is TGTGCCAGCAGCTTGGGACAAAGCACAGATACGCAGTATTTT. Its translation: CASSLGQSTDTQYF.